This entry describes one T cell receptor beta chain. Its target is unknown. PCR primers comprised 60 Vbeta and 13 Jbeta primers. Sequenced by immunoSEQ multiplex PCR; TCRdb stores in-frame clones only, minus some. The sample gives 75,000 to 100,000 clones, roughly 80% of which show up once; over 15% is in the top ten. The sample comes from a study of cytomegalovirus exposure and HLA in healthy donors. Study-wide context: An early data release held some 85 million unique TCRs from HLA-typed donors. Findings and caveats of the study: In all likelihood, a cluster of highly shared sequence variants was a sequencing artifact. Looking again later, the authors saw that most CMV-associated TCR beta chains seemed HLA-restricted.

Trimming left V 6 bases short and J 5 bases short, with 24 bases between. CDR3 length equals 16 residues. Germline V CDR1 and CDR2: SGHRS, YFSETQ. Sequences were obtained from PBMCs. This chain connects TRBV5-1 to TRBJ2-7; maybe TRBD2 (6 bases). The TCR was taken from a man between 60 and 75 years old in good health and CMV-seropositive. CDR3 coding DNA: TGCGCCAGCACCCCAGCGGTAGCCGGGGGTTTCAACGAGCAGTACTTC. Protein product: CASTPAVAGGFNEQYF. Supplemented by reference TRBV5-1 and TRBJ2-7, the full variable domain reads KAGVTQTPRYLIKTRGQQVTLSCSPISGHRSVSWYQQTPGQGLQFLFEYFSETQRNKGNFPGRFSGRQFSNSRSEMNVSTLELGDSALYLCASTPAVAGGFNEQYFGPGTRLTVT.